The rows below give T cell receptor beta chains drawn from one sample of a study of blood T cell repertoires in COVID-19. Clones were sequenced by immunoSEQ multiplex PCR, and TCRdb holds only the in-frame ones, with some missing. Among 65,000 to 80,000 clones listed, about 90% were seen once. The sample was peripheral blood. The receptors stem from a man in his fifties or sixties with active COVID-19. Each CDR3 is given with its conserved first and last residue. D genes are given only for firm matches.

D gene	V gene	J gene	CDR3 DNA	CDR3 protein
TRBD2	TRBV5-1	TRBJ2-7	TGCGCCAGCACCGGACTAGCGGGAATCGAGCAGTACTTC	CASTGLAGIEQYF
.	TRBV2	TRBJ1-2	TGTGCCAGCAGTGAAACAGGGTGGGATGGCTACACCTTC	CASSETGWDGYTF
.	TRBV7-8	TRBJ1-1	TGTGCCAGCCTAGGGGGCACTGAAGCTTTCTTT	CASLGGTEAFF
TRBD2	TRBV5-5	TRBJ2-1	TGTGCCAGCAGCTTGCTTCTAGCGGGGGGCATAAGCTCCTACAATGAGCAGTTCTTC	CASSLLLAGGISSYNEQFF
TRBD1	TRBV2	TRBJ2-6	TGTGCCAGCAGTAACAGGGGGCTTGGGGCCAACGTCCTGACTTTC	CASSNRGLGANVLTF
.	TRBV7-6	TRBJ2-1	TGTGCCAGCAGACCCGAAGGACTACGACTCGGCAATGAGCAGTTCTTC	CASRPEGLRLGNEQFF
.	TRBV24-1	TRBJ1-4	TGTGCCACCAGTGATCCGAGGTCGGATGAAAAACTGTTTTTT	CATSDPRSDEKLFF
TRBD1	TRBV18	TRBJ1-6	TGTGCCAGCTCACCACAGTCGGGACAGCTCCTTAATTCACCCCTCCACTTT	CASSPQSGQLLNSPLHF
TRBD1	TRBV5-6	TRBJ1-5	TGTGCCAGCAGCGAAGGGACAGCTAATAGCAATCAGCCCCAGCATTTT	CASSEGTANSNQPQHF
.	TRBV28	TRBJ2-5	TGTGCCAGCAGCATCCTTGGGCCAGGGCGGGAGACCCAGTACTTC	CASSILGPGRETQYF
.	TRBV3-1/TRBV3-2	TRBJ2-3	TGTGCCAGCAGCCAAGCGGAGGGAAGGGCGCAGTATTTT	CASSQAEGRAQYF
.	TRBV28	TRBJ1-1	TGTGCCAGCAGTCTTCCTTCCAGGAACACTGAAGCTTTCTTT	CASSLPSRNTEAFF
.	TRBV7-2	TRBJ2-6	TGTGCCAGCAGCCAGGGGGGCACTGGGGCCAACGTCCTGACTTTC	CASSQGGTGANVLTF
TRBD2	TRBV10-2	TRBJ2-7	TGCGCCAGCAGTGGGAGCGGGAGGACCTACGAGCAGTACTTC	CASSGSGRTYEQYF
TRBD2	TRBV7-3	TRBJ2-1	TGTGCCAGCAGCTTAGTAGCGGGGTTCTACAATGAGCAGTTCTTC	CASSLVAGFYNEQFF
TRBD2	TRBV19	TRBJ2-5	TGTGCCAGTAGTATAACGACTAGCGGGAGGGCCCGGTTCGGCACCCAGTACTTC	CASSITTSGRARFGTQYF
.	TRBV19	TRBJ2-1	TGTGCCACCCATAGCGGTAGCTCCTACAATGAGCAGTTCTTC	CATHSGSSYNEQFF
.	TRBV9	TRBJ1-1	TGTGCCAGCAGCGTAGAACAGCTGAACACTGAAGCTTTCTTT	CASSVEQLNTEAFF
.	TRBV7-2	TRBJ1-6	TGTGCCAGCAGCTTACTCCGGGGAACTAATTCACCCCTCCACTTT	CASSLLRGTNSPLHF
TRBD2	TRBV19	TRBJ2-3	TGTGCCAGTAGTATAAGGTGGACTAGCGGGATCACAGATACGCAGTATTTT	CASSIRWTSGITDTQYF
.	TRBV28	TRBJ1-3	TGTGCCAGCAGTTTACAGCGGGACACCATATATTTT	CASSLQRDTIYF
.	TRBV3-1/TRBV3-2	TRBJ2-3	TGTGCCAGCAGCCATGCCACTAGCACAGATACGCAGTATTTT	CASSHATSTDTQYF
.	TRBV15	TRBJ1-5	TGTGCCACCAGCAGAGATAGGGGGAAGGAGCCCCAGCATTTT	CATSRDRGKEPQHF
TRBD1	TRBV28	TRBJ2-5	TGTGCCAGCAGTCCGTGGACAGGAAAAGAGACCCAGTACTTC	CASSPWTGKETQYF
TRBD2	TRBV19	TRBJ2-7	TGTGCCAGTACAACCCTAGAAGCGGGATTAAGCTCCTACGAGCAGTACTTC	CASTTLEAGLSSYEQYF
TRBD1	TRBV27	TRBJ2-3	TGTGCCAGCAGTTCTAGGGACAGGGGGGATACGCAGTATTTT	CASSSRDRGDTQYF